This TCR beta chain was recorded in a study of radiotherapy plus CTLA-4 blockade in lung cancer. Whole-study results and caveats: Among blood TCR repertoires after radiotherapy plus ipilimumab, tumor-derived clones expanded.

The CDR3 has 16 amino acids. With V trimmed by 4 bases and J by 6 bases, 12 bases remained unmatched. CDR1 is SGHAT, CDR2 FQNNGV, per germline. Sequencing used immunoSEQ multiplex PCR; TCRdb keeps in-frame clones, though not all of them. This sample yields around 55,000 clones, of which approximately 84% are seen a single time; 5% to 6.5% belongs to the top ten. On this clone itself: Its antigen remains unknown.

Ipilimumab-mediated CTLA-4 blockade plus focal radiation was given to patients having chemo-refractory metastatic non-small-cell lung cancer. The sequencing used peripheral blood, collected from a patient treated with radiotherapy plus ipilimumab. V gene TRBV11-2 combines with J gene TRBJ2-3, with 8 bases lining up with TRBD1. This clonotype was obtained from a human donor with non-small cell lung cancer whose response to radiotherapy plus ipilimumab could not be evaluated. The CDR3 region is CASSYLRTGLTDTQYF. The CDR3 DNA reads as TGTGCCAGCAGCTACTTAAGGACAGGGTTGACCGATACGCAGTATTTT.